These 5 T cell receptor beta chains originate from one sample sequenced in a study of blood T cell repertoires in COVID-19. The data were produced by immunoSEQ multiplex PCR, yet TCRdb's version contains in-frame clones alone and is incomplete. The repertoire holds about 100,000 clones, with around four fifths as singletons. The sequenced material came from peripheral blood. The receptor set was obtained from a man aged 45-60 years with active or convalescent COVID-19.

The chain joins TRBV7-3 to TRBJ1-2; TRBD1 might be the D (6 bases). The CDR3 sequence is 13 residues long. Per germline, CDR1 SGHTA and CDR2 FQGTGA. Trimming took 5 bases from V and 6 from J, leaving 13 bases between them. CDR3 in DNA: TGTGCCAGCAGCCCTGGGGGGGGCAATGGCTACACCTTC. Residues: CASSPGGGNGYTF.

The chain joins TRBV10-2 to TRBJ1-3; perhaps TRBD1 as D (5 bases). V gave up 9 bases and J gave up 3 bases, with 18 bases separating them. The germline CDR1 and CDR2 sequences are WSHSY and SAAADI. The CDR3 covers 15 residues. The CDR3 sequence is CARSGRGASGNTIYF. The CDR3 DNA sequence: TGCGCCAGATCTGGGAGGGGAGCGAGTGGAAACACCATATATTTT.

This clone was detected once. The rearrangement joins TRBV27 to TRBJ2-7; 7 nucleotides match TRBD1. The CDR3 consists of 14 residues. The ends lost 5 bases at V and 4 bases at J; junction bases unmatched: 8. Germline lookup yields CDR1 MNHEY and CDR2 SMNVEV (reference sequence). The CDR3 DNA follows: TGTGCCAGCAGTAGGGGACAGAGACCTTACGAGCAGTACTTC. It codes for CASSRGQRPYEQYF.

The chain combines TRBV4-2 with TRBJ2-1; TRBD2 aligns across 10 bases. Germline V gene sequence: CDR1 LGHNA, CDR2 YNFKEQ. CDR3 length: 16 residues. After removal of 3 bases from V and 8 bases from J, the junction contained 10 bases not matched to a gene. The DNA of the CDR3 is TGTGCCAGCAGCCAGAACCCGGGACTAGCGTTACATGAGCAGTTCTTC. Its protein product is CASSQNPGLALHEQFF.

The rearrangement links TRBV5-4 to TRBJ2-7, with TRBD2 identical over 13 bases. The CDR3 is 16 amino acids. Looked up from germline, CDR1 is SGHNT and CDR2 is YYREEE (reference sequence). J lost 2 bases, V lost 4 bases, and 6 bases had no gene match. As DNA, the CDR3 is TGTGCCAGCAGCAGGCGACTAGCGGGGGGAACCTACGAGCAGTACTTC. This codes for CASSRRLAGGTYEQYF. The full variable domain, its missing parts supplied by reference TRBV5-4 and TRBJ2-7, is ETGVTQSPTHLIKTRGQQVTLRCSSQSGHNTVSWYQQALGQGPQFIFQYYREEENGRGNFPPRFSGLQFPNYSSELNVNALELDDSALYLCASSRRLAGGTYEQYFGPGTRLTVT.